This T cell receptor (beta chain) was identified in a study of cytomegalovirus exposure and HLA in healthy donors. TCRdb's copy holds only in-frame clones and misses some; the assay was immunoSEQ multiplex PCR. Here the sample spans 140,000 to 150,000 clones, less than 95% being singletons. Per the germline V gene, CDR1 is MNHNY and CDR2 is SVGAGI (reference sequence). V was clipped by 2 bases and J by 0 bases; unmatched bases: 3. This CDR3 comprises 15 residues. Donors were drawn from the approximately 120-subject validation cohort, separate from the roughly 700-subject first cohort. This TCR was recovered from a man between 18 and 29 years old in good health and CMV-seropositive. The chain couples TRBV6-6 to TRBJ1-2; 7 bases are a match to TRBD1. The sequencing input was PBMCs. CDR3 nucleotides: TGTGCCAGCAGTTACGGGACAGACTCTAACTATGGCTACACCTTC. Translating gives CASSYGTDSNYGYTF.